A single sample is the source of the 27 T cell receptor beta chains below, sequenced in a study of cytomegalovirus exposure and HLA in healthy donors. The PCR used 60 Vbeta and 13 Jbeta primers. Clones were read by immunoSEQ multiplex PCR, and TCRdb kept only the in-frame ones, dropping some. This table has roughly 130,000 clones, about 61% appearing once. Material: PBMCs. These receptors were taken from a male donor in good health and CMV-seronegative.

The chain employs TRBV27 and TRBJ2-7, with a tentative D call TRBD1 (6 bases). Germline V gene lookup returns CDR1 MNHEY and CDR2 SMNVEV (reference sequence). This CDR3 is built from 15 residues. Deletions cut 2 bases from V and 4 bases from J, with 15 bases between. The CDR3 region has the DNA TGTGCCAGCAGTTTAAAAGACGGCAGGGGATACGAGCAGTACTTC. Its translation is CASSLKDGRGYEQYF.

This chain connects TRBV15 to TRBJ2-2, with 7 bases lining up with TRBD2. The CDR3 is made up of 16 amino acids. Per the germline V gene, CDR1 is LNHNV and CDR2 is YYDKDF (reference sequence). Trimming took 6 bases from V and 1 from J; bases not matched to a gene: 8. CDR3 DNA: TGTGCCACCAGAGCGGGGATAGGGTTGAACACCGGGGAGCTGTTTTTT. This sequence encodes CATRAGIGLNTGELFF.

This clone came up once. V is TRBV7-8 and J is TRBJ2-1; unclear D gene. The length of the CDR3 is 15 residues. Germline V gene lookup returns CDR1 SGHVS and CDR2 FQNEAQ. The germline V and J ends were trimmed by 0 bases and 2 bases, with 8 bases remaining between them. In DNA, the CDR3 is TGTGCCAGCAGCTTAGCTGCTAGTCCCTACAATGAGCAGTTCTTC. Its protein product is CASSLAASPYNEQFF. Based on the CDR3 plus reference TRBV7-8 and TRBJ2-1, the full variable domain is GAGVSQSPRYKVAKRGQDVALRCDPISGHVSLFWYQQALGQGPEFLTYFQNEAQLDKSGLPSDRFFAERPEGSVSTLKIQRTQQEDSAVYLCASSLAASPYNEQFFGPGTRLTVL.

The chain has TRBV5-8 and TRBJ1-2; a weak D match, TRBD1 (6 bases). Germline CDR1 and CDR2: SGHTS and YDEGEE. V was pared by 6 bases and J by 8 bases, with 14 bases between. There are 12 residues in the CDR3. CDR3 region: CASTHGGRGYTF. In DNA form, the CDR3 reads TGTGCCAGCACCCACGGGGGGCGAGGCTACACCTTC.

This sequence joins TRBV30 and TRBJ1-5; D call uncertain. V was pared by 1 base and J by 5 bases, with 6 bases between. This CDR3 contains 12 residues. Germline assignment: CDR1 GTSNPN and CDR2 SVGIG (reference sequence). For the CDR3, the DNA is TGTGCCTGGAGTGACAGCCATCAGCCCCAGCATTTT. This encodes CAWSDSHQPQHF.

The rearrangement links TRBV14 to TRBJ2-3, with 11 bases aligning to TRBD2. CDR3 size: 16 residues. V gave up 2 bases and J gave up 3 bases; unmatched junction bases: 4. CDR1 and CDR2 (germline): SGHDN, FVKESK. This CDR3 is CASSQTSGGLTDTQYF. CDR3 nucleotides: TGTGCCAGCAGCCAAACTAGCGGGGGATTAACAGATACGCAGTATTTT.

This clone occurred a few times. The CDR3 protein is CASSYSDRAGQPQHF. CDR3 coding DNA: TGTGCCAGCAGTTACTCGGACAGGGCGGGACAGCCCCAGCATTTT. J is TRBJ1-5 and V is TRBV6-5, with 8 bases identical to TRBD1. Germline CDR1 and CDR2: MNHEY and SVGAGI. The CDR3 runs to 15 residues. Trimming cost V 0 bases and J 7 bases; bases outside gene matches: 5.

This clone has only a few counts. The rearrangement joins TRBV11-2 to TRBJ1-4; no reliable D call. V was cut by 5 bases and J by 10 bases, with 17 bases left in between. CDR1 and CDR2 (germline): SGHAT, FQNNGV. The CDR3 totals 14 residues. The CDR3 here is CASSPSGRWGKLFF. The CDR3 DNA sequence: TGTGCCAGCAGCCCAAGTGGGAGGTGGGGAAAACTGTTTTTT.

V usage is TRBV7-9 and J usage is TRBJ1-5; D is ambiguous. The CDR3 has 15 amino acids. CDR1 and CDR2 from the germline V gene are SEHNR and FQNEAQ (reference sequence). V lost 3 bases, J lost 1 base, and 10 bases lay in between. The CDR3: CASSFGEFSNQPQHF. For the CDR3, the DNA is TGTGCCAGCAGCTTCGGGGAGTTCAGCAATCAGCCCCAGCATTTT.

In its sample, this clone was seen once. This chain joins TRBV27 and TRBJ1-4; possibly TRBD1 for D (6 bases). Looked up from germline, CDR1 is MNHEY and CDR2 is SMNVEV (reference sequence). The CDR3 is made up of 14 amino acids. Trimming stripped 6 bases from V and 8 bases from J, with 16 bases between. CDR3 DNA: TGTGCCAGCAGCCGGGGGGCAGGAGAAGAAAAACTGTTTTTT. Protein product: CASSRGAGEEKLFF.

This chain connects TRBV7-9 to TRBJ2-7; 12 positions match TRBD1. CDR1 is SEHNR and CDR2 is FQNEAQ in the germline V gene (reference sequence). V was clipped by 0 bases and J by 5 bases; unmatched bases: 11. This CDR3 has 18 amino acids. CDR3 coding DNA: TGTGCCAGCAGCTTAGCGCGAGGGACAGGGGGCATCGGTCACGAGCAGTACTTC. Translated, it gives CASSLARGTGGIGHEQYF.

V usage is TRBV4-3 and J usage is TRBJ2-7; 8 bases are a match to TRBD2. This CDR3 is 14 amino acids long. CDR1 and CDR2 (germline): LGHNA, YSLEER. V lost 1 base, J lost 4 bases, and 3 bases stayed unmatched. CDR3 loop: CASSQVSGGYEQYF. Here the CDR3 DNA reads TGCGCCAGCAGCCAAGTAAGCGGGGGATACGAGCAGTACTTC.

The CDR3 nucleotides read TGTGCCAGCAGCTTGGCGTCTGGACAGGGTCGGGATGAGCAGTTCTTC. It translates to CASSLASGQGRDEQFF. The gene calls are TRBV5-4 and TRBJ2-1, with TRBD1 matching over 8 bases. J lost 8 bases, V lost 0 bases, and 10 bases had no gene match. The CDR3 sequence is 16 residues long. CDR1 is SGHNT and CDR2 is YYREEE in the germline V gene (reference sequence).

The J gene is TRBJ2-7, the V gene TRBV7-2; D gene unclear. The germline V gene encodes CDR1 SGHTA and CDR2 FQGNSA. V was pared by 1 base and J by 5 bases, with 9 bases between. The CDR3 runs to 13 residues. The CDR3 sequence: CASSLVSVNEQYF. The CDR3 DNA reads TGTGCCAGCAGCTTAGTTTCCGTAAACGAGCAGTACTTC.

The rearrangement joins TRBV30 to TRBJ2-1; TRBD2 might be the D (5 bases). This CDR3 is 14 amino acids long. Trimming removed 2 bases at V and 0 bases at J, with 8 bases between. The germline V gene has CDR1 GTSNPN and CDR2 SVGIG (reference sequence). CDR3 amino acids: CAWSSGSSYNEQFF. The CDR3, as DNA: TGTGCCTGGAGTAGCGGTAGCTCCTACAATGAGCAGTTCTTC.

The gene calls are TRBV4-1 and TRBJ1-5; a possible D gene is TRBD1 (6 bases). The CDR3 covers 16 residues. V lost 6 bases and J 7 bases, leaving 22 bases between the germline ends. Per the germline V gene, CDR1 is MGHRA and CDR2 is YSYEKL. The DNA of the CDR3 is TGCGCCAGCAGTCCCTATGGGTCCGGGGGGCACCAGCCCCAGCATTTT. It is translated as CASSPYGSGGHQPQHF.

The gene calls are TRBV7-9 and TRBJ1-6, with 8 bases lining up with TRBD1. Per the germline V gene, CDR1 is SEHNR and CDR2 is FQNEAQ (reference sequence). CDR3 length: 17 residues. J lost 0 bases, V lost 5 bases, and 6 bases had no gene match. The CDR3 loop reads CASSTWTGSSYNSPLHF. CDR3 bases: TGTGCCAGCAGCACGTGGACAGGGAGCTCCTATAATTCACCCCTCCACTTT.

The V and J genes are TRBV7-2 and TRBJ1-2; tentatively, D is TRBD1 (5 bases). Germline assignment: CDR1 SGHTA and CDR2 FQGNSA. The CDR3 covers 13 residues. Trimming left V 5 bases short and J 6 bases short, with 13 bases between. The CDR3 spells CASSVRGGDGYTF. CDR3 in DNA: TGTGCCAGCAGCGTTAGGGGTGGGGATGGCTACACCTTC.

This clone came up a few times. V and J are TRBV2 and TRBJ1-2; the D gene is possibly TRBD1 (5 bases). The germline CDR1 and CDR2 sequences are SNHLY and FYNNEI. The CDR3 runs 16 residues. Trimming took 7 bases from V and 0 from J, leaving 18 bases between them. CDR3 sequence reads: CASTRKSSGTNYGYTF. CDR3 nucleotides: TGTGCCAGCACCAGAAAGAGTTCAGGGACTAACTATGGCTACACCTTC.

The sample holds one count of this clone. The rearrangement joins TRBV18 to TRBJ1-1; D possibly corresponds to TRBD1 (6 bases). The V gene's germline CDR1 is KGHSH and CDR2 LQKENI. The germline V and J ends were trimmed by 4 bases and 2 bases, with 14 bases remaining between them. The CDR3 is 15 amino acids. CDR3 in DNA: TGTGCCAGCTCACGCCGAACAGGGCGTAACACTGAAGCTTTCTTT. It is translated as CASSRRTGRNTEAFF.

This chain joins TRBV5-1 and TRBJ1-2; a weak D match, TRBD1 (6 bases). Between the trimmed V and J ends, which lost 0 bases and 4 bases, there was a span of 22 bases. This CDR3 has 18 amino acids. Germline values: CDR1 SGHRS, CDR2 YFSETQ. The CDR3 loop reads CASSLDGGRITHPYGYTF. CDR3 in DNA: TGCGCCAGCAGCTTGGACGGGGGGCGAATTACCCACCCCTATGGCTACACCTTC.

The rearrangement uses TRBV7-3 and TRBJ1-1; D is unresolved. The germline V gene has CDR1 SGHTA and CDR2 FQGTGA. Between the trimmed V and J ends, which lost 3 bases and 0 bases, there was a span of 11 bases. The CDR3 sequence is 15 residues long. This chain's CDR3 is CASSLGSGLNTEAFF. CDR3 nucleotides: TGTGCCAGCAGCTTGGGCAGCGGTTTGAACACTGAAGCTTTCTTT.

V usage is TRBV29-1 and J usage is TRBJ2-3, with 8 bases identical to TRBD2. V gave up 5 bases and J gave up 2 bases; unmatched junction bases: 6. Germline loops: CDR1 SQVTM, CDR2 ANQGSEA. This CDR3 has 14 residues. CDR3 nucleotide sequence: TGCAGCGTTAAGCGGGGGACCCTCACAGATACGCAGTATTTT. It specifies CSVKRGTLTDTQYF.

This clone has just a few counts. The chain combines TRBV7-8 with TRBJ1-5; D call uncertain. In germline, CDR1 is SGHVS, CDR2 FQNEAQ. Trimming cost V 2 bases and J 8 bases, with 16 bases left between them. The CDR3 has 15 amino acids. The CDR3 DNA reads as TGTGCCAGCAGCTTATCAGTGATCGCCAACGAGCCCCAGCATTTT. Translation: CASSLSVIANEPQHF.

The chain combines TRBV19 with TRBJ1-2, with 9 bases matching TRBD1. The CDR3 totals 13 residues. CDR1 is LNHDA, CDR2 SQIVND, per germline (reference sequence). The V and J ends lost 9 bases and 5 bases, in that order; junction bases with no gene match: 7. The chain's CDR3 is CASGGQGLYGYTF. The DNA of the CDR3 is TGTGCCAGCGGGGGACAGGGTCTATATGGCTACACCTTC.

V is TRBV6-5 and J is TRBJ2-7, with 7 bases that match TRBD1. V lost 10 bases, J lost 5 bases, and 8 bases stayed unmatched. This CDR3 comprises 12 residues. Germline lookup yields CDR1 MNHEY and CDR2 SVGAGI. The CDR3 sequence: CATGRGFNEQYF. In DNA form, the CDR3 reads TGTGCCACCGGCAGGGGGTTCAACGAGCAGTACTTC.

The J gene is TRBJ2-5, the V gene TRBV28; TRBD1 matches at 7 bases. Looked up from germline, CDR1 is MDHEN and CDR2 is SYDVKM. V dropped 6 bases and J dropped 6; count of bases not matched to a gene: 10. CDR3 length equals 14 residues. CDR3 sequence: CASSDTGTVQTQYF. CDR3 DNA: TGTGCCAGCAGCGATACCGGGACAGTGCAGACCCAGTACTTC.